This entry features one T cell receptor beta chain sequence. Its specificity is not known. Focal radiation plus CTLA-4 blockade with ipilimumab was given to patients with chemo-refractory metastatic non-small-cell lung cancer. The data were taken from a study of radiotherapy plus CTLA-4 blockade in lung cancer. Study overall: Objective responses occurred in approximately 18% of patients; around 31% had disease control. Study results and caveats: Reportedly, early blood T cell clone dynamics best predicted response, with interferon-beta.

Germline CDR1 ENHRY, CDR2 SYGVKD. The CDR3 extends over 13 amino acids. V was shortened by 5 bases and J by 6 bases, with 14 bases between the two germline ends. The protocol was immunoSEQ multiplex PCR, while the TCRdb copy is restricted to in-frame clones and leaves out a portion. The table shows 65,000 to 85,000 clones, with under 75% occurring only once. The sequencing here drew on peripheral blood, taken from a patient treated with radiotherapy plus ipilimumab. This sequence joins TRBV10-3 and TRBJ2-7; TRBD2 is a possible D gene (6 bases). This TCR derives from a human donor with non-small cell lung cancer whose response to radiotherapy plus ipilimumab could not be evaluated. The chain's CDR3 is CAISYGVEGEQYF. The CDR3 DNA sequence: TGTGCCATCAGTTACGGGGTGGAGGGCGAGCAGTACTTC.